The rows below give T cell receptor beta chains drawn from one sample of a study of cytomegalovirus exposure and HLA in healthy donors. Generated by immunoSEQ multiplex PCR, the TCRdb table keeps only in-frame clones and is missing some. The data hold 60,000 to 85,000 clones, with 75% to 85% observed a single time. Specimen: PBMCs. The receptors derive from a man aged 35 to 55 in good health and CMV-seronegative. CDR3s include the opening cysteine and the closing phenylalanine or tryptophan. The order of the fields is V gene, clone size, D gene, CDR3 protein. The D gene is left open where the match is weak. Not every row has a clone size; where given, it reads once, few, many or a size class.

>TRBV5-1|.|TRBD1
CASSSTGAYEQYF
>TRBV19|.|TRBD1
CASIGAGGFREQFF
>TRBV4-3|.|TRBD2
CASSQGTGLGADTQYF
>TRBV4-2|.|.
CASSHGGARETQYF
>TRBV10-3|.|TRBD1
CAISESTTGGPGANVLTF
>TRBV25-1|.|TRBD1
CASSEYGTGGYGYTF
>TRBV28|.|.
CASSSDSYYNEQFF
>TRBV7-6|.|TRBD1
CASSPDRAYGYTF
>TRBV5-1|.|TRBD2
CASSPLGTRTDTQYF
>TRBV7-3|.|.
CASSSGGETQYF
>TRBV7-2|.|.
CASSPTYYEQYF
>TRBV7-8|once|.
CASGGGGRIANTGELFF
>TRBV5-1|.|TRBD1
CASSFGTGGTEAFF
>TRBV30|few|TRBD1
CAWSTTGQQPQHF
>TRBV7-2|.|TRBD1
CASSLGQGIGGYTF
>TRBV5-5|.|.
CASSLVLLATDYGYTF
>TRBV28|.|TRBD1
CASSRDRAREQFF
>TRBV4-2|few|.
CASSQGGGAAYEQYF
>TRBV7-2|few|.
CASSLQGSGNTIYF
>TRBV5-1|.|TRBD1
CASSGGQGFTDTQYF
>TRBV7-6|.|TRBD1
CASSPHPGQPNEQYF
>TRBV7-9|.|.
CASSLVSTGVSGNTIYF
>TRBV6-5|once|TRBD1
CASSYGDRTNYF
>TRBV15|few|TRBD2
CATSPGGAGAETQYF
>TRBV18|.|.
CASSPLGEPNEKLFF
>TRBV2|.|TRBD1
CASSGQGAGEAFF
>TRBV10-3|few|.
CAISESKENNEKLFF
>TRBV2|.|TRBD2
CASSVRRGGLTTTDTQYF
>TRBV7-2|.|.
CASSPFRNYGYTF
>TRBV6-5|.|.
CASRIGTRGEKLFF
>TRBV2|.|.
CASWSRYDPSSYEQYF
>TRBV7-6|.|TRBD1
CASSPRPGQRYEQYF
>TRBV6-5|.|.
CASSDRQTQETQYF
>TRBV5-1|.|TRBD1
CASSLGGQGWYEQYF
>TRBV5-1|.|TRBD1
CASSSKGTGQVETQYF
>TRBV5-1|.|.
CASSLGAPEYYGYTF
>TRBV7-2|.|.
CASSFARRGGEQYF
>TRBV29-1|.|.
CSVGRGGAVDEKLFF
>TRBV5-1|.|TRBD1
CASSGAPGQGGGETQYF
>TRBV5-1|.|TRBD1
CASSTTGQNTEAFF
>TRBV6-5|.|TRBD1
CASSWDRVTEAFF
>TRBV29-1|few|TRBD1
CSALTGGVYEAFF
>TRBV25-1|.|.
CASSSQTVFGGYTF
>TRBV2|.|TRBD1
CASSEEGAGGYTF
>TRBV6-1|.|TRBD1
CASSEAPGTGYEQYF
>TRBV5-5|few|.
CASSLGQTSPYGYTF
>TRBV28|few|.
CASSPSGQPQHF
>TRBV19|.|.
CASTGQYNQPQHF
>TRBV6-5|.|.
CASSYQANTEAFF
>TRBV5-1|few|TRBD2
CASSPLPAGALGQFF
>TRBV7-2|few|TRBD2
CASSLRPGGNEQFF
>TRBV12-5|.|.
CASGLPRAGYGPGDEQYF
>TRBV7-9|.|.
CASSLVTVNQPQHF